The clone carrying this T cell receptor beta chain was seen at least ten times. PCR was performed a second time for roughly 6 to 12 cycles using a sample-barcoded 5' primer and a J-beta primer mix. TCRdb ran MiXCR on the 5' RACE reads and lists one entry per CDR3 protein. The table has 730,000 or so distinct CDR3 sequences, roughly two fifths seen once. These data are taken from a study of blood T cells in healthy people across ages. Every donor gave 9.5 to 10 milliliters of peripheral blood. CDR1 is ENHRY, CDR2 SYGVKD, per germline. V trimming: 4 bases; J trimming: 6 bases; junction bases outside the gene matches: 5. This CDR3 region has 13 residues.

V and J are TRBV10-3 and TRBJ2-7, with 8 bases identical to TRBD1. This clonotype was sampled from a woman in her sixties or seventies in good health. The sequencing input was blood. The CDR3 spells CAISGDTGGEQYF. The DNA for the CDR3 is TGTGCCATCAGTGGGGATACAGGGGGCGAGCAGTACTTC.